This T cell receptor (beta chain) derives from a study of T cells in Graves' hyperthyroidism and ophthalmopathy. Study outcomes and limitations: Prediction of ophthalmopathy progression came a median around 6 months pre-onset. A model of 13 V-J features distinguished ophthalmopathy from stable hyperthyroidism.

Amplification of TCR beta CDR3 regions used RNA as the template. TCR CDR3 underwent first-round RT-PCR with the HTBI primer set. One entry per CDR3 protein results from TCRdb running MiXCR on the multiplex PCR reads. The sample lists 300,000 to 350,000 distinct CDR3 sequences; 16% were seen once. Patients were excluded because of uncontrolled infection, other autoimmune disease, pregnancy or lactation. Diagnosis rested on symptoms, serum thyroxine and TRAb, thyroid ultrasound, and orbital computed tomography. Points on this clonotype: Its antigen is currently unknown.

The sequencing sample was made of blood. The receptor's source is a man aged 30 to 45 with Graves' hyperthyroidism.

CDR3 in DNA: TGCGCCAGCAAAGCGTCTTCTGAGAATTCACCCCTCCACTTT. It codes for CASKASSENSPLHF. The rearrangement joins TRBV5-1 to TRBJ1-6; no clear D gene. Germline V lookup: CDR1 SGHRS, CDR2 YFSETQ. V was trimmed by 6 bases and J by 7 bases, leaving 14 bases between them. This CDR3 contains 14 residues. Variable domain in full (rest from reference TRBV5-1 and TRBJ1-6): KAGVTQTPRYLIKTRGQQVTLSCSPISGHRSVSWYQQTPGQGLQFLFEYFSETQRNKGNFPGRFSGRQFSNSRSEMNVSTLELGDSALYLCASKASSENSPLHFGNGTRLTVT.